Sequencing of this T cell receptor (beta chain) was carried out in a study of blood T cell repertoires in COVID-19 (dated by TCRdb to the early 2020s). About the investigation overall: The collaborator samples originated in the United States, Italy and Spain and spanned the acute and convalescent phases of COVID-19. The prospective study material was composed of cDNA or gDNA derived from T cells, B-cell-depleted T cells, or PBMCs. The dataset comprised deeply sampled blood TCRbeta repertoires from subjects exposed to, actively infected with, or recovered from COVID-19. A freely available public database, intended as a resource for researchers studying the immune response to SARS-CoV-2, is where the repertoires were released. The samples were drawn from two sources: the first 160 participants of the ongoing ImmuneRACE study, and over 950 subjects contributed by 6 global collaborators. Nearly every sample came with metadata listing a de-identified subject ID, COVID-19 status, age in years and sex. Where available, HLA class I and class II types were taken from metadata supplied by the sample provider and were not determined by assay-based typing.

Sequences LGHNA (CDR1) and YNFKEQ (CDR2) are obtained from the germline V gene. Relative to germline, V is 3 bases shorter and J is 2 bases shorter, with 14 bases between their ends. Counted from cysteine to phenylalanine, this CDR3 has 15 amino acids. This entry keeps only the CDR3 DNA: 45 bases, framed from base 1. One collaborating source in Seattle enrolled patients during active infection and followed them longitudinally through the course of disease. Whole blood was collected in K2EDTA tubes by collaborating institutions according to the institutions' own protocols. Collaborator samples were shipped for TCRbeta analysis as frozen whole blood, isolated PBMCs, or DNA extracted from either sample type. Overall study outcomes, separate from this receptor: Clinical and demographic metadata were provided uncurated, with the amount varying by source and participant.

TCRbeta CDR3 regions were amplified from genomic DNA by means of the immunoSEQ Assay, a bias-controlled multiplex PCR. On the authors' methods: The number of nucleated cells in each sample was estimated from the amplification of reference gene primers within the assay. To quantify the absolute abundance of each unique TCRbeta CDR3 rearrangement, sequence reads were collapsed and filtered. For each sample, productive Simpson clonality was calculated by taking the square root of Simpson's diversity index across productive rearrangements. TCRdb retrieved this table from immuneACCESS and kept in-frame rearrangements only. Not all clones are present; in checked studies, unresolved V genes account for under half, and no reason is known for the remainder. V, J and clone size are those of that table, while D and trimming were read from the DNA. Within this sample are some 69,000 clones, with roughly 87% of them counted one time only. The ten biggest clones cover around 0.52% of the sample.

A word on this clone: Its antigen is still unknown. Per-base qualities were not stored, and no clone one base away is much larger.

Recombination connected TRBV4-2 to TRBJ2-7; D gene: possibly TRBD1, on 6 matching bases. The origin of this receptor is a man aged 45-65 years with COVID-19, enrolled during active disease. Input material: peripheral blood. CDR3 protein: CASSQGDRTPYEQYF. The nucleotide sequence reads TGTGCCAGCAGCCAGGGTGACAGGACCCCCTACGAGCAGTACTTC.